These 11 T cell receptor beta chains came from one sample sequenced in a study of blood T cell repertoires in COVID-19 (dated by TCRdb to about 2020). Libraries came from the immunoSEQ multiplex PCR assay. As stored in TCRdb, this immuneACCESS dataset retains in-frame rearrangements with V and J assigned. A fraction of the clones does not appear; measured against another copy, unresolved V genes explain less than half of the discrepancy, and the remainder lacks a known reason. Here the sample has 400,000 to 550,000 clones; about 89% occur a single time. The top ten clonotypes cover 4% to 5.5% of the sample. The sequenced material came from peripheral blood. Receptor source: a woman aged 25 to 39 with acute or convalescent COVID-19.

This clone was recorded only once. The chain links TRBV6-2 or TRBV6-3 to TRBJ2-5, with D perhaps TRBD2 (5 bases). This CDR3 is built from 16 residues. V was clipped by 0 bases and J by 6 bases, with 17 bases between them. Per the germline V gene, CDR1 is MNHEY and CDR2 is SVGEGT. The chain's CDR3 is CASSYSPALGRKTQYF. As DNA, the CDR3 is TGTGCCAGCAGTTACTCCCCCGCTTTGGGGAGAAAGACCCAGTACTTC.

This chain's CDR3 is CASSQVAGAVNIQYF. In DNA, the CDR3 is TGCGCCAGCAGCCAAGTAGCGGGGGCGGTAAACATTCAGTACTTC. J is TRBJ2-4 and V is TRBV4-1, with 9 bases matching TRBD2. Germline V lookup: CDR1 MGHRA, CDR2 YSYEKL. The CDR3 spans 15 residues. The junction had 4 bases not matched to a gene; V was cut back by 1 base and J by 6 bases.

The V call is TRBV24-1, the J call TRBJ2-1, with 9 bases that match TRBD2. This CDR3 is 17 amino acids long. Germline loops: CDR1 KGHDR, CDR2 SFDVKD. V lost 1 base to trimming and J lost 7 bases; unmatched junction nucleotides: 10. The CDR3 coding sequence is TGTGCCACCAGTGATTTTCGCGGGGGGGCAGGGCGTAATGAGCAGTTCTTC. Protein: CATSDFRGGAGRNEQFF.

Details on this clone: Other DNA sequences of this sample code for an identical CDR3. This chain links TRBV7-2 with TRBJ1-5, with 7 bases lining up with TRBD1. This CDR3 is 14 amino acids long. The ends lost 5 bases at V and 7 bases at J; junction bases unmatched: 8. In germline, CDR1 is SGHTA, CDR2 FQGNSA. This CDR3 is CASSPRQGGQPQHF. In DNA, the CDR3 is TGTGCCAGCAGCCCAAGACAGGGCGGACAGCCCCAGCATTTT.

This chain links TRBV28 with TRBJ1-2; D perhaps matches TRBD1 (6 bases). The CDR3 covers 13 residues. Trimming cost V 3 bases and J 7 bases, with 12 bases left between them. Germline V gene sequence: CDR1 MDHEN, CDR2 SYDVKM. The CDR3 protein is CASSFQGSAGYTF. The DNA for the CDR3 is TGTGCCAGCAGTTTCCAGGGGAGTGCTGGCTACACCTTC.

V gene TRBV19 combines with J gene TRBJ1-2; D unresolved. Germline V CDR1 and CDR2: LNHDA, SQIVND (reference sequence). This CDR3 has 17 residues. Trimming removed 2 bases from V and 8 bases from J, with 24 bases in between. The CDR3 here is CASSIRRASRLGLGYTF. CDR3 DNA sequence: TGTGCCAGTAGTATAAGGAGGGCGAGCCGTTTGGGTTTAGGCTACACCTTC. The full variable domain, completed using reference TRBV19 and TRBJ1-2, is DGGITQSPKYLFRKEGQNVTLSCEQNLNHDAMYWYRQDPGQGLRLIYYSQIVNDFQKGDIAEGYSVSREKKESFPLTVTSAQKNPTAFYLCASSIRRASRLGLGYTFGSGTRLTVV.

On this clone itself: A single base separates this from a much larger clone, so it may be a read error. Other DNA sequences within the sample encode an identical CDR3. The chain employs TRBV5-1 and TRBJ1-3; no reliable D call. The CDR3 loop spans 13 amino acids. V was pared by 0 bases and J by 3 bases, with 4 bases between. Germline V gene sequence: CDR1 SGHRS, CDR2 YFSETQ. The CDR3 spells CASSLALGNTIYF. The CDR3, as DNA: TGCGCCAGCAGCTTGGCACTTGGAAACACCATATATTTT.

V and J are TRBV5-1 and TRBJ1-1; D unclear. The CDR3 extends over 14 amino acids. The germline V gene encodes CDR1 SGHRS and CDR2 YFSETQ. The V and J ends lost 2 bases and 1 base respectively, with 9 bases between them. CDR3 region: CASSLPAPNTEAFF. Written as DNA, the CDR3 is TGCGCCAGCAGCTTACCAGCGCCGAACACTGAAGCTTTCTTT.

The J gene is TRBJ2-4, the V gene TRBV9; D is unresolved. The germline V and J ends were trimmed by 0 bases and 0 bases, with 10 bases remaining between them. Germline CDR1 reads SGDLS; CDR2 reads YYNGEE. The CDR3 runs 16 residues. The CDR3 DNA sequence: TGTGCCAGCAGCGTAGGAAGTAGTATAGCCAAAAACATTCAGTACTTC. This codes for CASSVGSSIAKNIQYF.

CDR3 sequence reads: CASSLGIQGSFETQYF. CDR3 nucleotide sequence: TGTGCCAGCAGCTTAGGGATCCAGGGAAGTTTTGAGACCCAGTACTTC. The chain recombines TRBV11-2 with TRBJ2-5; TRBD1 might be the D (5 bases). The germline V gene has CDR1 SGHAT and CDR2 FQNNGV. CDR3 length equals 16 residues. Deletions cut 1 base from V and 5 bases from J, with 17 bases between.

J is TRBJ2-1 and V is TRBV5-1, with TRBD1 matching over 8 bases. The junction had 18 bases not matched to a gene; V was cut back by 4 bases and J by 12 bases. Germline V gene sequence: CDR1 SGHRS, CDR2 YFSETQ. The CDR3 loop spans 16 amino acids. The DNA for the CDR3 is TGCGCCAGCAGCCCCACCGGGACAGGCGCTATTCTTGGGCAGTTCTTC. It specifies CASSPTGTGAILGQFF.